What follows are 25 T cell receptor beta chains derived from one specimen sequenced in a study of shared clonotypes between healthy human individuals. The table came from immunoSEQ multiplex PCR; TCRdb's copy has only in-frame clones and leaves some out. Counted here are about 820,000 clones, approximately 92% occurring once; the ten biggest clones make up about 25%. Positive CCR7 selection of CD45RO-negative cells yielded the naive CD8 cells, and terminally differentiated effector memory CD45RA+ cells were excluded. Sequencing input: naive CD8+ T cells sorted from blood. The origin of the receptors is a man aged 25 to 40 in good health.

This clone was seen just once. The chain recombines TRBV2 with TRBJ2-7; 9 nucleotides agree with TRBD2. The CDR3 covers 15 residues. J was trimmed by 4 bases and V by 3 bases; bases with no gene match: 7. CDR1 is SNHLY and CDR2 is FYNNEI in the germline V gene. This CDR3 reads CASSDRLAGFYEQYF. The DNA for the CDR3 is TGTGCCAGCAGTGACAGGCTAGCGGGATTTTACGAGCAGTACTTC. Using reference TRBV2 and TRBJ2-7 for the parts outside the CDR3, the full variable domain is EPEVTQTPSHQVTQMGQEVILRCVPISNHLYFYWYRQILGQKVEFLVSFYNNEISEKSEIFDDQFSVERPDGSNFTLKIRSTKLEDSAMYFCASSDRLAGFYEQYFGPGTRLTVT.

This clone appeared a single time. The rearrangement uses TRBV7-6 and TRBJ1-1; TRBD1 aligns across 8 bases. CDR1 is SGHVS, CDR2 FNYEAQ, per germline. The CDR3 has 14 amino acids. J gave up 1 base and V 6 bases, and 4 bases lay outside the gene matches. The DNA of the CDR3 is TGTGCCAGCAGACCAGGACAGGGGAACACTGAAGCTTTCTTT. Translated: CASRPGQGNTEAFF.

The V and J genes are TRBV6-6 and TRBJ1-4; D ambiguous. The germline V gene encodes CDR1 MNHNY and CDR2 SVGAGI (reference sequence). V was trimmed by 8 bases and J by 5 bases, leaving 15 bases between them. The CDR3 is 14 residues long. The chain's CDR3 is CASVSAQLNEKLFF. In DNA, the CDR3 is TGTGCCAGCGTTTCGGCTCAACTCAATGAAAAACTGTTTTTT.

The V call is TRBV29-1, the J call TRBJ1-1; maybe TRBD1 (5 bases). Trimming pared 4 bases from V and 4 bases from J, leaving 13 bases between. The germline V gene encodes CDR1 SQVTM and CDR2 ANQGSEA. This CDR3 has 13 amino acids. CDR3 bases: TGCAGCGTTGCCCGAGCAGGGCCCACTGAAGCTTTCTTT. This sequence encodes CSVARAGPTEAFF.

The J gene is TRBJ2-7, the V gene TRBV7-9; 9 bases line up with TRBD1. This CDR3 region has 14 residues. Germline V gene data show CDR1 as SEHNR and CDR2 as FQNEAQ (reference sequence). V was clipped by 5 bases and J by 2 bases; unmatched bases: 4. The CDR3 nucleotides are TGTGCCAGCAGCGAGACAGGGGGGGCCTACGAGCAGTACTTC. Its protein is CASSETGGAYEQYF.

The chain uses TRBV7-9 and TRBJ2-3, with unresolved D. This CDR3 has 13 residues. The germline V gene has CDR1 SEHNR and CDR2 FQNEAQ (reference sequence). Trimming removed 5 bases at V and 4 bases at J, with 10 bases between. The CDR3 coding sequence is TGTGCCAGCAGCGTAGGAAGGGCAGATACGCAGTATTTT. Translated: CASSVGRADTQYF.

CDR3: CASSSAGHNKNIQYF. The CDR3 DNA reads TGTGCCAGCAGTTCAGCGGGACACAACAAAAACATTCAGTACTTC. This chain connects TRBV27 to TRBJ2-4; D might be TRBD2 (7 bases). From germline, CDR1 is MNHEY and CDR2 SMNVEV (reference sequence). CDR3 length: 15 residues. V dropped 4 bases and J dropped 3 bases, with 13 bases sitting between them.

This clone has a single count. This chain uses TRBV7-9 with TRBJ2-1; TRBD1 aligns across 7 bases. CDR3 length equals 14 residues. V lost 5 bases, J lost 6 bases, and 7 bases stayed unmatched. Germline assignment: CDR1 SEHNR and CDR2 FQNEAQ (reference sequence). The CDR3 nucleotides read TGTGCCAGCAGCCCCCCCGGGACAGTCAATGAGCAGTTCTTC. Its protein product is CASSPPGTVNEQFF.

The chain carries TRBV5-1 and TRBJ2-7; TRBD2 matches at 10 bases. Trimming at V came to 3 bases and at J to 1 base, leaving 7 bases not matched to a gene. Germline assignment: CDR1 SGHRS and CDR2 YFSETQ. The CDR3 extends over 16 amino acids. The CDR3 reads CASSSTSGPLSYEQYF. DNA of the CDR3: TGCGCCAGCAGCTCGACTAGCGGGCCTCTATCCTACGAGCAGTACTTC.

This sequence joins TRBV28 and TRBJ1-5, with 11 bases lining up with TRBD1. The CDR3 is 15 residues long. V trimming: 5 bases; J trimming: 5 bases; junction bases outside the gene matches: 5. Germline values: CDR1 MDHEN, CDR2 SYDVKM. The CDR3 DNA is TGTGCCAGCAGTCCTCAGGACAGGGGGCATCAGCCCCAGCATTTT. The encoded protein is CASSPQDRGHQPQHF.

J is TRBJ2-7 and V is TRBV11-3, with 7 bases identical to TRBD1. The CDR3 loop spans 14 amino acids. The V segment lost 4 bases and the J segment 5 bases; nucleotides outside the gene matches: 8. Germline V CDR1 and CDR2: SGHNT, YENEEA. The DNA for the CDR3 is TGTGCCAGCAGCTCCCGGACAGGTACCGACGAGCAGTACTTC. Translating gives CASSSRTGTDEQYF.

In nucleotides, the CDR3 is TGTGCCAGCAGCTTAGACAGAACAATGAATCAGCCCCAGCATTTT. Translating it yields CASSLDRTMNQPQHF. V is TRBV7-9 and J is TRBJ1-5; D gene unclear. The CDR3 spans 15 residues. Trimming removed 1 base from V and 4 bases from J, with 11 bases in between. The germline V gene has CDR1 SEHNR and CDR2 FQNEAQ (reference sequence).

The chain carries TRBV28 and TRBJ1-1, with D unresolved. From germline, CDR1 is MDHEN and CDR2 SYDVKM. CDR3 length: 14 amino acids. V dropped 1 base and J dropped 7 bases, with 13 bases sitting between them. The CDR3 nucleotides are TGTGCCAGCAGTTTATTAGGAAACCAAGATGAAGCTTTCTTT. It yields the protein CASSLLGNQDEAFF.

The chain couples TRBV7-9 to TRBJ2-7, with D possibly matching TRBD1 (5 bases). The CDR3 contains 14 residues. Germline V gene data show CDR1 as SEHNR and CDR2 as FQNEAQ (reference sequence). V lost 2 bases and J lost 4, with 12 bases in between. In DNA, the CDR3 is TGTGCCAGCAGCTTACCCGGACAACTATACGAGCAGTACTTC. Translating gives CASSLPGQLYEQYF.

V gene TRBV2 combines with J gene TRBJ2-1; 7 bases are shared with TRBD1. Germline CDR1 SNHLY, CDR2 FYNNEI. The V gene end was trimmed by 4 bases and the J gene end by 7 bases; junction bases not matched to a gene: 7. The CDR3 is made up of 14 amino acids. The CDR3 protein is CASSGDSQLNEQFF. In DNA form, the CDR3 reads TGTGCCAGCAGTGGGGACAGCCAGTTAAATGAGCAGTTCTTC.

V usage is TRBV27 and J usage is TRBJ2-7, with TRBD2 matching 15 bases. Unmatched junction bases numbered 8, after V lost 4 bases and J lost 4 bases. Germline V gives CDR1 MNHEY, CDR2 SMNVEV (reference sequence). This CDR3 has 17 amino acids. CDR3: CASSSGLAGGPWYEQYF. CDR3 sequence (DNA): TGTGCCAGCAGTTCCGGACTAGCGGGAGGGCCCTGGTACGAGCAGTACTTC.

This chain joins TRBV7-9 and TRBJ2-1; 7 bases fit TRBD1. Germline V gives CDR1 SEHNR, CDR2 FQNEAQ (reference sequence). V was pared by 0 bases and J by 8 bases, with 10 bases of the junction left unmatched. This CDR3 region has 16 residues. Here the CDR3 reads CASSLARAGGIDEQFF. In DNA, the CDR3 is TGTGCCAGCAGCTTAGCGAGGGCAGGGGGAATCGATGAGCAGTTCTTC.

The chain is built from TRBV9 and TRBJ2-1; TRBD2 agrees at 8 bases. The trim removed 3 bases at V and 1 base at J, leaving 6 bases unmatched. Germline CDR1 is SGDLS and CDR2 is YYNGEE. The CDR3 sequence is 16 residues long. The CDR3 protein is CASSGLSGTSYNEQFF. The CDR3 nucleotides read TGTGCCAGCAGCGGACTTAGCGGGACTTCCTACAATGAGCAGTTCTTC.

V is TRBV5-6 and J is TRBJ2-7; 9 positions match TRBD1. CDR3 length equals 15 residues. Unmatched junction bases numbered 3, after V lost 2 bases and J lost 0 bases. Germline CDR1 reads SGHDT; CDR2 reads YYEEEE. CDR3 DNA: TGTGCCAGCAGCTTACAGGGGGCGAGCTCCTACGAGCAGTACTTC. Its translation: CASSLQGASSYEQYF.

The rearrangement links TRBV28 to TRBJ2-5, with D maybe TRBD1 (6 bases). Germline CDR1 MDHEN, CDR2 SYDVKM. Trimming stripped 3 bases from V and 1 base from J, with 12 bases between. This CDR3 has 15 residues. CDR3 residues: CASSFDRMSQETQYF. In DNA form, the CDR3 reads TGTGCCAGCAGTTTTGACAGGATGAGCCAAGAGACCCAGTACTTC.

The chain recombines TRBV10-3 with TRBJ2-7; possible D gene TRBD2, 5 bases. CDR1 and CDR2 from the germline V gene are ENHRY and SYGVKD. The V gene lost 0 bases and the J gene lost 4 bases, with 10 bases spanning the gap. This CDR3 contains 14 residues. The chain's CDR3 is CAISESLAEYEQYF. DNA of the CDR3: TGTGCCATCAGTGAGTCGCTAGCTGAGTACGAGCAGTACTTC.

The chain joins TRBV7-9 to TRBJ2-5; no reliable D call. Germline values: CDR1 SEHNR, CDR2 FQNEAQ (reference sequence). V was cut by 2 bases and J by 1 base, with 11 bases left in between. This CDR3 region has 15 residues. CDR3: CASSLRGRFQETQYF. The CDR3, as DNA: TGTGCCAGCAGCTTAAGAGGTCGATTCCAAGAGACCCAGTACTTC.

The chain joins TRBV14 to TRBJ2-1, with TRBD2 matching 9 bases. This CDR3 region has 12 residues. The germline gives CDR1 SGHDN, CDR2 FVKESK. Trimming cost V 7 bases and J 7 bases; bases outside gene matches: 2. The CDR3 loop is CASTLAGNEQFF. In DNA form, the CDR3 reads TGTGCCAGCACTCTAGCGGGGAATGAGCAGTTCTTC.

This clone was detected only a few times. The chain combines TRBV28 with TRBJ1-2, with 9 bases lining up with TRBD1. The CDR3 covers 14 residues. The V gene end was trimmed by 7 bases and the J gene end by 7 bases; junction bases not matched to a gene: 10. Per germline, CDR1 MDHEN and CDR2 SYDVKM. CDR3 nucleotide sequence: TGTGCCAGCATCACCTACAGGGGGCAAGGTGGCTACACCTTC. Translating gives CASITYRGQGGYTF.

The CDR3 here is CASSLGTPSGGPYNEQFF. CDR3 DNA sequence: TGCGCCAGCAGCTTGGGGACCCCTAGTGGCGGGCCCTACAATGAGCAGTTCTTC. This sequence joins TRBV5-1 and TRBJ2-1, with D perhaps TRBD2 (5 bases). Germline V lookup: CDR1 SGHRS, CDR2 YFSETQ. Trimming cost V 0 bases and J 2 bases, with 18 bases left between them. The CDR3 is 18 amino acids.